This TCR beta chain was sequenced for a study of cytomegalovirus exposure and HLA in healthy donors. CDR1 is SGHRS, CDR2 YFSETQ, per germline. This CDR3 contains 14 residues. The ends were cut back, 4 bases at V and 0 bases at J, with 9 bases in the middle. The PCR made use of 60 Vbeta and 13 Jbeta primers. Sequenced by immunoSEQ multiplex PCR; TCRdb stores in-frame clones only, minus some. Seen here are some 130,000 clones, roughly 80% observed once, and the top ten hold around 7.8%. Study-wide findings and caveats: Later analysis revealed greater clonal expansion in HLA-associated TCR beta chains than in equally common others.

On this clone: The antigen is unknown.

V gene TRBV5-1 combines with J gene TRBJ2-3; no definite D call. The clonotype comes from a woman in her forties or fifties in good health and CMV-seropositive. Sequenced: PBMCs. DNA of the CDR3: TGCGCCAGCAGCATGGGTCAGAGCACAGATACGCAGTATTTT. Encoded protein: CASSMGQSTDTQYF.